This TCR beta chain derives from a study of blood T cell repertoires in COVID-19. Here immunoSEQ multiplex PCR was the method, and the copy in TCRdb shows in-frame clones only, minus some. The table shows 30,000 to 40,000 clones, with around 85% occurring only once. This clone showed up just once. The germline V gene encodes CDR1 LGHNA and CDR2 YNFKEQ. This CDR3 comprises 17 residues. V lost 0 bases to trimming and J lost 0 bases, with 12 bases between them. The source is an elderly woman with active or convalescent COVID-19. V gene TRBV4-2 combines with J gene TRBJ1-3, with TRBD1 as a possible D gene (6 bases). Sequencing was performed on peripheral blood. CDR3 nucleotides: TGTGCCAGCAGCCAAGAACGGGGGGCAAGCTCTGGAAACACCATATATTTT. This encodes CASSQERGASSGNTIYF.